The present T cell receptor beta chain was sequenced within a study of blood T cell repertoires in COVID-19. In the study overall: Acute and convalescent COVID-19 specimens originated in the United States, Italy and Spain. T cells, B-cell-depleted T cells, or PBMCs supplied cDNA or gDNA.

This clone was recorded a few times. Under the authors' procedure: Estimates of nucleated cell counts were drawn from the amplification of reference gene primers. TCRdb keeps only in-frame clones here, not all; method: immunoSEQ multiplex PCR. V and J calls and clone size are given by that table; D and trimming were obtained from the DNA. The top ten hold roughly 14% of the sample, which has approximately 88,000 clones, about 90% seen once. The CDR3 covers 14 residues. V lost 8 bases and J lost 4; bases outside the gene matches: 8. Germline V gives CDR1 LNHDA, CDR2 SQIVND (reference sequence). The sequencing sample was made of peripheral blood. The chain is built from TRBV19 and TRBJ1-1; the match to TRBD1 covers 9 bases. The sequence was obtained from a male donor with acute or convalescent COVID-19. CDR3 nucleotides: TGTGCCAGTTCCTCCGGGACAGGGCTCACTGAAGCTTTCTTT. Its protein product is CASSSGTGLTEAFF.